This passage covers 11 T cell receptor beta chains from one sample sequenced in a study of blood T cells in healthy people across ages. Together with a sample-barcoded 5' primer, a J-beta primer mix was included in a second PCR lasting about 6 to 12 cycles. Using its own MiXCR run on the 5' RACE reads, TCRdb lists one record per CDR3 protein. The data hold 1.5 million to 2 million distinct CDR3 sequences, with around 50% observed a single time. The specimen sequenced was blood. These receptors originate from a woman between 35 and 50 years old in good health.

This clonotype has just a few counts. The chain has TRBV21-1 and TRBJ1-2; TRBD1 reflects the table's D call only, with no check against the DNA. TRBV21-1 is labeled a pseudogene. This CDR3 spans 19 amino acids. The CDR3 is CASSKALRGKGQGNYGYTF. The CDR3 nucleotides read TGTGCCAGCAGCAAAGCGCTAAGGGGAAAGGGACAGGGCAACTATGGCTACACCTTC.

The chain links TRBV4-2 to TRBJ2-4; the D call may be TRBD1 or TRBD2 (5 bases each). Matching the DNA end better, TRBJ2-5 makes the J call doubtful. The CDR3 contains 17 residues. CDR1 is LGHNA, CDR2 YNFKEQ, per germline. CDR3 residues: CASSQDPRDLRMETQYF. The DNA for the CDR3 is TGTGCCAGCAGCCAAGATCCCCGGGACCTCAGAATGGAGACCCAGTACTTC.

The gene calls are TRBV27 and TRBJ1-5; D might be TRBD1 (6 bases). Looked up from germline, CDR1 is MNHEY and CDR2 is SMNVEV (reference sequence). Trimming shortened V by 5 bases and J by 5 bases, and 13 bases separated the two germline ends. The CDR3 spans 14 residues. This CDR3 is CASSPRGWDQPQHF. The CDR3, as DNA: TGTGCCAGCAGTCCCAGGGGTTGGGATCAGCCCCAGCATTTT.

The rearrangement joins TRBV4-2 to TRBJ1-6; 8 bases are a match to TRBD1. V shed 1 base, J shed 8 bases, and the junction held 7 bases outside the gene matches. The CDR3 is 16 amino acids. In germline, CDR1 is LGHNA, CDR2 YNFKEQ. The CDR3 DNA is TGTGCCAGCAGCCAAGCGGTGGTGACAGGGGATTCACCCCTCCACTTT. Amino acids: CASSQAVVTGDSPLHF.

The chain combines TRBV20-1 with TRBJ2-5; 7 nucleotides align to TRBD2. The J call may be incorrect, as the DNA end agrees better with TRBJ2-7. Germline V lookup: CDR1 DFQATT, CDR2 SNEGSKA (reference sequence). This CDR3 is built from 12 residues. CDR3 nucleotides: TGCAGTGCCGGGACGGGGGGAGGCGAGCAGTACTTC. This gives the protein CSAGTGGGEQYF.

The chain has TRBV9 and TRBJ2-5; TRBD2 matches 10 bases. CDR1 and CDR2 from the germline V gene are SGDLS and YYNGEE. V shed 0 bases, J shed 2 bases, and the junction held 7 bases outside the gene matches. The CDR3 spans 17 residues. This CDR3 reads CASSVGLAGAEQETQYF. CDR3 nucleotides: TGTGCCAGCAGCGTAGGTCTAGCGGGGGCCGAGCAAGAGACCCAGTACTTC.

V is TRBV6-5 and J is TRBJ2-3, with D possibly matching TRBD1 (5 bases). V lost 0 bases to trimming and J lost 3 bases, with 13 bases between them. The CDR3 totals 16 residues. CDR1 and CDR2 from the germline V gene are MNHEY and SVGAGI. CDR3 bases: TGTGCCAGCAGTTACTCGGTTAGGGGTAGAACAGATACGCAGTATTTT. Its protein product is CASSYSVRGRTDTQYF.

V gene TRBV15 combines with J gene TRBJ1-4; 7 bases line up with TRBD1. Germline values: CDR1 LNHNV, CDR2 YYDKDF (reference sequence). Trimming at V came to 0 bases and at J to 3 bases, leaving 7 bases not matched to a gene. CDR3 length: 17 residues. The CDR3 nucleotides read TGTGCCACCAGCAGAGATCTTCCGGGACAGCCTAATGAAAAACTGTTTTTT. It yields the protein CATSRDLPGQPNEKLFF.

In DNA, the CDR3 is TGTGCCAGCAGCTTAAGGAGCGGGGGGGCCGTCACAGATACGCAGTATTTT. Protein: CASSLRSGGAVTDTQYF. This sequence joins TRBV7-6 and TRBJ2-3; TRBD2 agrees at 10 bases. From germline, CDR1 is SGHVS and CDR2 FNYEAQ. The CDR3 runs 17 residues. V gave up 2 bases and J gave up 2 bases; unmatched junction bases: 7.

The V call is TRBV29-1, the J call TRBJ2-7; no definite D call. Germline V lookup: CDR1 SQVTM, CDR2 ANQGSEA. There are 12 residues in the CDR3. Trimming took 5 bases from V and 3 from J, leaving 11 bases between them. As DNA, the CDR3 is TGCAGCGTTTTAAACCAGTACTACGAGCAGTACTTC. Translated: CSVLNQYYEQYF.

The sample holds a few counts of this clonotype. The CDR3 DNA sequence: TGCAGTGCTAGAGAGGGTAGCGGGGGGGTAAATGAGCAGTTCTTC. This gives the protein CSAREGSGGVNEQFF. The chain joins TRBV20-1 to TRBJ2-1; TRBD2 agrees at 11 bases. Trimming took 0 bases from V and 7 from J; bases not matched to a gene: 5. Germline V lookup: CDR1 DFQATT, CDR2 SNEGSKA (reference sequence). There are 15 residues in the CDR3.